Below, 21 T cell receptor beta chains from the same sample are listed, as sequenced in a study of beta chain features in type 1 diabetes. General study findings and limits: There was a moderate but significant shortening of TCRB CDR3s in all four CD4+ subsets of Type 1 diabetes patients.

Their antigens remain unidentified. The whole isolated RNA underwent reverse transcription, so sequencing captured expressed TCRB transcripts. Method: immunoSEQ multiplex PCR; TCRdb's copy keeps in-frame clones and lacks some. The data hold hundreds of thousands of clones, with more than 13% observed a single time. The sample was naive CD4+ T cells from blood. These receptors were collected from a man between 18 and 35 years old with type 1 diabetes.

Regarding this clone: Other DNA sequences in this specimen translate into the identical CDR3. This sequence joins TRBV7-2 and TRBJ2-7; 8 bases are a match to TRBD2. CDR3 length equals 15 residues. V dropped 2 bases and J dropped 0; count of bases not matched to a gene: 3. Germline V CDR1 and CDR2: SGHTA, FQGNSA. The CDR3: CASSLSGTSSYEQYF. Here the CDR3 DNA reads TGTGCCAGCAGCTTATCGGGGACTAGCTCCTACGAGCAGTACTTC.

The chain links TRBV6-5 to TRBJ1-2, with TRBD1 as a possible D gene (5 bases). The CDR3 covers 14 residues. Germline V gene data show CDR1 as MNHEY and CDR2 as SVGAGI. V dropped 6 bases and J dropped 8 bases, with 19 bases sitting between them. The CDR3 DNA reads as TGTGCCAGCAGACGACAGTCCCCCTCGGGGGGCTACACCTTC. Protein: CASRRQSPSGGYTF.

V is TRBV27 and J is TRBJ2-7; 8 nucleotides line up with TRBD1. The germline V gene encodes CDR1 MNHEY and CDR2 SMNVEV (reference sequence). The CDR3 extends over 13 amino acids. Trimming at V came to 6 bases and at J to 4 bases, leaving 5 bases not matched to a gene. The CDR3 loop reads CASRGRGQYEQYF. The CDR3 DNA reads as TGTGCCAGCAGGGGCAGGGGGCAATACGAGCAGTACTTC.

To note about this clone: The sample holds other DNA sequences that translate to the same CDR3. This sequence joins TRBV9 and TRBJ1-5; D not resolved. CDR1 is SGDLS and CDR2 is YYNGEE in the germline V gene. This CDR3 contains 14 residues. V was trimmed by 0 bases and J by 1 base, leaving 5 bases between them. CDR3 sequence: CASSVAGSNQPQHF. CDR3 in DNA: TGTGCCAGCAGCGTAGCCGGCAGCAATCAGCCCCAGCATTTT.

The chain combines TRBV6-5 with TRBJ2-6, with unresolved D. Per the germline V gene, CDR1 is MNHEY and CDR2 is SVGAGI. Trimming took off 5 bases at V and 4 bases at J, with 12 bases between the two ends. The length of the CDR3 is 15 residues. CDR3: CASSPGGAGANVLTF. The CDR3 bases are TGTGCCAGCAGTCCCGGCGGTGCCGGGGCCAACGTCCTGACTTTC.

This clone was seen a few times. The V gene is TRBV7-2, the J gene TRBJ1-5; D remains ambiguous. The CDR3 consists of 14 residues. CDR1 is SGHTA and CDR2 is FQGNSA in the germline V gene. V was pared by 3 bases and J by 1 base, with 7 bases between. This CDR3 reads CASSFTASNQPQHF. Written as DNA, the CDR3 is TGTGCCAGCAGCTTCACGGCGAGCAATCAGCCCCAGCATTTT. Together with reference TRBV7-2 and TRBJ1-5, the CDR3 gives the full variable domain: GAGVSQSPSNKVTEKGKDVELRCDPISGHTALYWYRQSLGQGLEFLIYFQGNSAPDKSGLPSDRFSAERTGGSVSTLTIQRTQQEDSAVYLCASSFTASNQPQHFGDGTRLSIL.

The rearrangement uses TRBV7-2 and TRBJ2-1; possibly TRBD1 or TRBD2 for D (6 bases each). Germline V gene sequence: CDR1 SGHTA, CDR2 FQGNSA. Trimming removed 4 bases from V and 7 bases from J, with 11 bases in between. CDR3 size: 13 residues. DNA for the CDR3: TGTGCCAGCAGCTCCCGGAGGGGGAATGAGCAGTTCTTC. This sequence encodes CASSSRRGNEQFF. Looking up the rest from reference TRBV7-2 and TRBJ2-1 gives the full variable domain: GAGVSQSPSNKVTEKGKDVELRCDPISGHTALYWYRQSLGQGLEFLIYFQGNSAPDKSGLPSDRFSAERTGGSVSTLTIQRTQQEDSAVYLCASSSRRGNEQFFGPGTRLTVL.

This clone has a handful of counts. The chain links TRBV21-1 to TRBJ2-1; TRBD2, the D gene given by the table, was not confirmed from the DNA. TRBV21-1 is assigned pseudogene status. This CDR3 contains 16 residues. Here the CDR3 reads CASSNCFPSSYNEQFF. The CDR3 bases are TGTGCCAGCAGCAACTGCTTCCCGAGCTCCTACAATGAGCAGTTCTTC.

This clone was recorded a few times. J is TRBJ1-4 and V is TRBV13; TRBD1 might be the D (5 bases). The V gene lost 8 bases and the J gene lost 3 bases, with 13 bases spanning the gap. CDR1 is PRHDT, CDR2 FYEKMQ, per germline (reference sequence). This CDR3 region has 14 residues. Written as DNA, the CDR3 is TGTGCCAGCCGTAGGGGACGGGCTAATGAAAAACTGTTTTTT. It codes for CASRRGRANEKLFF. Using reference TRBV13 and TRBJ1-4 for the parts outside the CDR3, the full variable domain is AAGVIQSPRHLIKEKRETATLKCYPIPRHDTVYWYQQGPGQDPQFLISFYEKMQSDKGSIPDRFSAQQFSDYHSELNMSSLELGDSALYFCASRRGRANEKLFFGSGTQLSVL.

Only a few counts were recorded for this clone. The chain links TRBV7-9 to TRBJ2-1; 9 positions match TRBD1. In germline, CDR1 is SEHNR, CDR2 FQNEAQ (reference sequence). This CDR3 contains 15 residues. The V segment lost 5 bases and the J segment 5 bases; nucleotides outside the gene matches: 7. CDR3 residues: CASSPRTGANNEQFF. The CDR3 nucleotides are TGTGCCAGCAGCCCCCGGACAGGGGCTAACAATGAGCAGTTCTTC.

The chain has TRBV9 and TRBJ2-2; TRBD2 agrees at 9 bases. The germline gives CDR1 SGDLS, CDR2 YYNGEE. V trimming: 1 base; J trimming: 6 bases; junction bases outside the gene matches: 4. The CDR3 length is 15 residues. For the CDR3, the DNA is TGTGCCAGCAGCGTATTAAGCGGGGGGCCCGGGGAGCTGTTTTTT. As protein: CASSVLSGGPGELFF.

The chain combines TRBV4-2 with TRBJ2-7, with D maybe TRBD1 (5 bases). The CDR3 runs 12 residues. Looked up from germline, CDR1 is LGHNA and CDR2 is YNFKEQ. Trimming took 6 bases from V and 3 from J, leaving 9 bases between them. As DNA, the CDR3 is TGTGCCAGCAGTAGGACAATCTACGAGCAGTACTTC. The encoded protein is CASSRTIYEQYF.

The table lists this clone with a few counts. The chain links TRBV7-2 to TRBJ1-3; D is perhaps TRBD1 (5 bases). Germline assignment: CDR1 SGHTA and CDR2 FQGNSA. The CDR3 has 16 residues. V was cut by 0 bases and J by 2 bases, with 11 bases left in between. CDR3 amino acids: CASSLALGVPGNTIYF. The DNA for the CDR3 is TGTGCCAGCAGCTTAGCGTTGGGGGTGCCTGGAAACACCATATATTTT.

This clone was found a few times. The V and J genes are TRBV18 and TRBJ1-1, with a possible D match to TRBD1 (5 bases). The V end was cut by 10 bases, the J end by 1 base, with 19 bases between. The length of the CDR3 is 15 residues. Germline V CDR1 and CDR2: KGHSH, LQKENI. The CDR3 is CANSGALAQNTEAFF. Here the CDR3 DNA reads TGTGCCAACTCCGGGGCCCTAGCTCAGAACACTGAAGCTTTCTTT.

This clone was seen more than once but under ten times. The chain uses TRBV5-6 and TRBJ1-4; tentative D call: TRBD1 (5 bases). CDR1 SGHDT and CDR2 YYEEEE come from the germline V gene. V lost 4 bases to trimming and J lost 0 bases, with 13 bases between them. There are 16 residues in the CDR3. The CDR3 is CASSGPPGATNEKLFF. CDR3 nucleotides: TGTGCCAGCAGCGGACCCCCGGGGGCAACTAATGAAAAACTGTTTTTT.

This chain joins TRBV13 and TRBJ1-1; D not resolved. CDR1 PRHDT and CDR2 FYEKMQ come from the germline V gene (reference sequence). CDR3 length equals 15 residues. V was clipped by 0 bases and J by 0 bases, with 8 bases between them. The CDR3 sequence: CASSLGRQLNTEAFF. The CDR3 nucleotides are TGTGCCAGCAGCTTAGGCCGGCAGTTGAACACTGAAGCTTTCTTT.

V is TRBV5-1 and J is TRBJ2-7; D assignment may be TRBD1 or TRBD2 (5 bases each). The germline V gene encodes CDR1 SGHRS and CDR2 YFSETQ. With 10 bases removed from V and 2 bases from J, the gap between germline ends came to 16 bases. There are 13 residues in the CDR3. The CDR3 protein is CASARDPAYEQYF. CDR3 nucleotide sequence: TGCGCCTCGGCCCGGGACCCCGCCTACGAGCAGTACTTC.

The chain links TRBV4-1 to TRBJ1-1; a weak D match, TRBD1 (5 bases). V dropped 1 base and J dropped 4 bases, with 16 bases sitting between them. Germline V CDR1 and CDR2: MGHRA, YSYEKL. There are 16 residues in the CDR3. This CDR3 reads CASSQGGAFRGTEAFF. The DNA of the CDR3 is TGCGCCAGCAGCCAAGGAGGGGCCTTTCGAGGCACTGAAGCTTTCTTT.

The V and J genes are TRBV7-2 and TRBJ2-1, with TRBD1 as a possible D gene (6 bases). CDR3 length: 12 amino acids. The germline CDR1 and CDR2 sequences are SGHTA and FQGNSA. Trimming left V 4 bases short and J 14 bases short, with 15 bases between. CDR3 DNA sequence: TGTGCCAGCAGCTCCTTTGGGGGCAGTGAGTTCTTC. Translation gives CASSSFGGSEFF.

The chain joins TRBV7-2 to TRBJ1-3; no clear D gene. The V gene lost 4 bases and the J gene lost 10 bases, with 20 bases spanning the gap. Germline values: CDR1 SGHTA, CDR2 FQGNSA. CDR3 length equals 15 residues. The CDR3 DNA is TGTGCCAGCAGCTCCCGCCGGGGAAGTCGAGGGACCATATATTTT. Translated: CASSSRRGSRGTIYF.

This chain joins TRBV11-3 and TRBJ2-7; 8 bases are a match to TRBD1. Per germline, CDR1 SGHNT and CDR2 YENEEA. Trimming took 5 bases from V and 5 from J; bases not matched to a gene: 5. This CDR3 region has 13 residues. The DNA for the CDR3 is TGTGCCAGCAGCCCAAGACAGGGGAACGAGCAGTACTTC. Translated: CASSPRQGNEQYF.